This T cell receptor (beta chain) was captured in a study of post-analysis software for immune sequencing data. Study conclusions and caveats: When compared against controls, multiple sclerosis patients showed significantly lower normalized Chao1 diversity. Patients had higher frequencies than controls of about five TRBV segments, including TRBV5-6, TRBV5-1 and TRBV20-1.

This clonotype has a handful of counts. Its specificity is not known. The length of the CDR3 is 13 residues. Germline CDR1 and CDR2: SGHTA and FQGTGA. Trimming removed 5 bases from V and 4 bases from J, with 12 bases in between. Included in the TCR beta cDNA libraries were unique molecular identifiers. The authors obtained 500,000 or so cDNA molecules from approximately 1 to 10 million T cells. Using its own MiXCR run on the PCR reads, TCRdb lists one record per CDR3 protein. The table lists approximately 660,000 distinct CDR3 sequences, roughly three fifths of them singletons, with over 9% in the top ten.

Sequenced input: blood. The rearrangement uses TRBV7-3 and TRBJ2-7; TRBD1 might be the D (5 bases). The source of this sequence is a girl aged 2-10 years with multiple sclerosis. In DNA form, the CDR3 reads TGTGCCAGCAGCCCCGGACACCTTTACGAGCAGTACTTC. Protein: CASSPGHLYEQYF. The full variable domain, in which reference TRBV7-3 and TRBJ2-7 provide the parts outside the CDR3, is GAGVSQTPSNKVTEKGKYVELRCDPISGHTALYWYRQSLGQGPEFLIYFQGTGAADDSGLPNDRFFAVRPEGSVSTLKIQRTERGDSAVYLCASSPGHLYEQYFGPGTRLTVT.